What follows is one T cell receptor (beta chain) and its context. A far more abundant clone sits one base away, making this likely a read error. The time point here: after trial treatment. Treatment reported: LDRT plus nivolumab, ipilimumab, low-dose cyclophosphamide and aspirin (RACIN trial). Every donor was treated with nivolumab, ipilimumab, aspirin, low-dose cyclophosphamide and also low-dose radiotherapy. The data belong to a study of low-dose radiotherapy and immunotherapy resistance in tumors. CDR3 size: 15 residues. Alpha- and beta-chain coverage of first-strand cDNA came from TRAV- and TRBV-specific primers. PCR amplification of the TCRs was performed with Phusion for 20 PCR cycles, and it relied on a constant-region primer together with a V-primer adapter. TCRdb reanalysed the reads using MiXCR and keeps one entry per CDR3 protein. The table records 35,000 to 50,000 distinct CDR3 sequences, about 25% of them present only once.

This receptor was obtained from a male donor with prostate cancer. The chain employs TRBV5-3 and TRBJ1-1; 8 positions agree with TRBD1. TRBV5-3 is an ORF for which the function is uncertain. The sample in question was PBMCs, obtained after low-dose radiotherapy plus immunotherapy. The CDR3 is CARSLRTGKHTEAFF. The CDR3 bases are TGCGCCAGAAGCTTGAGGACAGGGAAACACACTGAAGCTTTCTTT.